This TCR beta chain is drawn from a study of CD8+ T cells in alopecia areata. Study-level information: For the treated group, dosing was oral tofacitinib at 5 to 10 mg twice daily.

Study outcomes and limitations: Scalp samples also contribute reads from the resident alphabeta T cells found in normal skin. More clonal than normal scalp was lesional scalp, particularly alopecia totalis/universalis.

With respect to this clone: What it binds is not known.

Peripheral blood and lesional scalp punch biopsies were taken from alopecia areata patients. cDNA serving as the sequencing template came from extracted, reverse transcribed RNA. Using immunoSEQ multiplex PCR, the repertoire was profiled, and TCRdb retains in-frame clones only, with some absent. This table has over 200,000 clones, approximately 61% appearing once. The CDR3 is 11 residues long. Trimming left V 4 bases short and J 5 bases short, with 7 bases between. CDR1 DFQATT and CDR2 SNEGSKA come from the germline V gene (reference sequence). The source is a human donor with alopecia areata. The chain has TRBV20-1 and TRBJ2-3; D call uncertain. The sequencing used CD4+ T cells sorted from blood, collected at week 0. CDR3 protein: CSAMAGDTQYF. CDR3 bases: TGCAGTGCTATGGCAGGAGATACGCAGTATTTT.